The TCR beta chain described here comes from a study of beta chain features in type 1 diabetes. Notes on this clone: Antigen unknown.

TCRB transcripts that were expressed got sequenced, as all of the isolated RNA had been reverse transcribed. Libraries were prepared by immunoSEQ multiplex PCR; TCRdb keeps only in-frame clonotypes and omits some of them. The sample lists about 350,000 clones, around a fifth occurring once. Overall study findings and caveats: Sampled from patients, naive, central memory and Treg TCRB repertoires appeared more similar than those sampled from healthy donors.

Germline loops: CDR1 KGHSH, CDR2 LQKENI. J was trimmed by 4 bases and V by 5 bases; bases with no gene match: 7. The CDR3 extends over 15 amino acids. Purity exceeding 95% was reached by all sorted populations. The rearrangement uses TRBV18 and TRBJ1-2; TRBD1 agrees at 10 bases. This TCR derives from a woman younger than 30 in good health. Specimen: naive CD4+ T cells from blood. The CDR3 DNA reads TGTGCCAGCTCATCCGATGGGACAGGGGCCTATGGCTACACCTTC. Its translation: CASSSDGTGAYGYTF.